This T cell receptor beta chain was identified in a study of blood T cell repertoires in COVID-19. Study-wide context: The United States, Italy and Spain provided the acute and convalescent COVID-19 samples. The cDNA or gDNA used as material had been derived from T cells, B-cell-depleted T cells, or PBMCs.

Original processing methods: Amplified reference gene primers provided the basis for estimating nucleated cell counts. Produced via immunoSEQ multiplex PCR; TCRdb's table is partial and in-frame only. V, J and clone size are those of that table, while D and trimming were read from the DNA. Among about 400,000 clones listed, roughly 87% were seen once. Participant-given clinical history determined each cohort assignment. This sequence was found in a woman aged 40-49 years with acute COVID-19. The sequencing input was PBMCs or T cells enriched from blood (not recorded which).

This chain's CDR3 is CASSRKRGTSETQYF. CDR3 bases: TGTGCCAGCAGCAGAAAGCGGGGGACGTCGGAGACCCAGTACTTC. The V and J genes are TRBV3-1 (or the pseudogene TRBV3-2) and TRBJ2-5; 8 bases line up with TRBD2. J gave up 5 bases and V 5 bases, and 10 bases lay outside the gene matches. The V gene's germline CDR1 is LGHDT and CDR2 YNNKEL (reference sequence). CDR3 length: 15 residues.